These 6 T cell receptor beta chains were all obtained from the same sample, sequenced in a study of regulatory T cells in long-lasting Graves disease. For TCR beta, libraries came from iRepertoire HTBI primers and Arm-PCR of CDR3 regions. One entry per CDR3 protein, called by TCRdb with MiXCR from the multiplex PCR reads. The data contain about 430,000 distinct CDR3 sequences, approximately 15% of them singletons. The sample's time point: newly diagnosed GD, antithyroid drugs for less than 3 months. The TCR library was prepared using RNA isolated from PBMCs. These sequences were also reported in another study, on T cells in Graves' hyperthyroidism and ophthalmopathy.

Source: peripheral blood mononuclear cells (PBMCs), taken at new diagnosis, from a patient treated with antithyroid drugs. These receptors were taken from a middle-aged woman with Graves disease.

To note about this clonotype: It may be a read error: a sequence one base away is much more abundant. The genes are TRBV3-1 and TRBJ1-1; no clear D gene. The V gene lost 4 bases and the J gene lost 5 bases, with 11 bases spanning the gap. Germline CDR1 is LGHDT and CDR2 is YNNKEL (reference sequence). The length of the CDR3 is 13 residues. The CDR3 nucleotides read TGTGCCAGCAGCCCGACGGGCCAGACTGAAGCTTTCTTT. Its translation is CASSPTGQTEAFF.

V usage is TRBV6-2 or TRBV6-3 and J usage is TRBJ1-4; D perhaps matches TRBD1 (5 bases). Germline CDR1 is MNHEY and CDR2 is SVGEGT. V lost 0 bases and J lost 0, with 20 bases in between. The CDR3 is 20 amino acids. CDR3 DNA sequence: TGTGCCAGCAGTTACTCGAGCGACCTCAGGACATACGCAACTAATGAAAAACTGTTTTTT. Translation: CASSYSSDLRTYATNEKLFF.

In its sample, this clonotype was seen a few times. The chain joins TRBV28 to TRBJ2-5; 7 bases fit TRBD1. Per the germline V gene, CDR1 is MDHEN and CDR2 is SYDVKM. V dropped 6 bases and J dropped 8; count of bases not matched to a gene: 9. The CDR3 extends over 13 amino acids. The CDR3 DNA is TGTGCCAGCAGCCCCGGGACAGAAGGTACCCAGTACTTC. Translated: CASSPGTEGTQYF.

This clonotype was detected a few times. The chain joins TRBV4-3 to TRBJ2-1; no clear D gene. In germline, CDR1 is LGHNA, CDR2 YSLEER. Deletions cut 4 bases from V and 9 bases from J, with 16 bases between. This CDR3 spans 14 amino acids. Written as DNA, the CDR3 is TGCGCCAGCAGCCGCGTAATGGGCAGTAGTGAGCAGTTCTTC. Its translation is CASSRVMGSSEQFF.

This clonotype was counted a few times. This chain joins TRBV5-4 and TRBJ2-5, with D maybe TRBD1 (6 bases). This CDR3 is built from 13 residues. V lost 7 bases and J lost 2, with 12 bases in between. The V gene's germline CDR1 is SGHNT and CDR2 YYREEE (reference sequence). The CDR3 region has the DNA TGTGCCAGCCGCTACGGGACACAAGAGACCCAGTACTTC. Amino acid sequence: CASRYGTQETQYF.

This clonotype was detected a few times. The rearrangement links TRBV19 to TRBJ1-1, with D unclear. Germline lookup yields CDR1 LNHDA and CDR2 SQIVND (reference sequence). Trimming left V 5 bases short and J 0 bases short, with 13 bases between. The CDR3 consists of 15 residues. DNA of the CDR3: TGTGCCAGTAGTCTCGGAGGCAACCTGAACACTGAAGCTTTCTTT. Translation gives CASSLGGNLNTEAFF.